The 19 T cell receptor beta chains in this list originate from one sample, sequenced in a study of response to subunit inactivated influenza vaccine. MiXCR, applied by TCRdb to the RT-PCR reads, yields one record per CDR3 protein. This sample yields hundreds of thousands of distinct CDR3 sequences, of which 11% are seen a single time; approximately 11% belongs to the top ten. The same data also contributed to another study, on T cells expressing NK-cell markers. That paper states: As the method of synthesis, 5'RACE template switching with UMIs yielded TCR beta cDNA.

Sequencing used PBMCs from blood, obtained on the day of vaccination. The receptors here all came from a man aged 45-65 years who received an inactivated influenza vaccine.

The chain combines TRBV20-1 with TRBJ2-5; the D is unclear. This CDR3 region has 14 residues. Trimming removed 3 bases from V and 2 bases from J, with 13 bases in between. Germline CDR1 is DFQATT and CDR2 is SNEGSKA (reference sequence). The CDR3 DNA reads TGCAGTGCTAGTCCTTTGGGCGGACAAGAGACCCAGTACTTC. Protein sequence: CSASPLGGQETQYF.

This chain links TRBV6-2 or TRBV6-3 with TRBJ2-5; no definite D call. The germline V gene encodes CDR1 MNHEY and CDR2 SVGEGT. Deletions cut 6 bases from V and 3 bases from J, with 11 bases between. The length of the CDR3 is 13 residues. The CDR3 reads CASSPPPKETQYF. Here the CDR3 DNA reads TGTGCCAGCAGCCCCCCCCCGAAAGAGACCCAGTACTTC.

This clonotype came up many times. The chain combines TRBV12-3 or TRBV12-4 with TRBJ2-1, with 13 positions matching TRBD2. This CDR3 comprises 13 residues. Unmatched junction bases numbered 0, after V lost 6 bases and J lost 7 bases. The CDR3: CASRLAGGNEQFF. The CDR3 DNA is TGTGCCAGCAGACTAGCGGGAGGGAATGAGCAGTTCTTC.

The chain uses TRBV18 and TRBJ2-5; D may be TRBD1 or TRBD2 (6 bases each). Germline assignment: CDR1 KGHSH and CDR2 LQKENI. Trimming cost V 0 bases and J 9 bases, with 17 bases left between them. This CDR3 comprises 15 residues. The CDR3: CASSPPPSQEGAQYF. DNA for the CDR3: TGTGCCAGCTCACCACCTCCCAGCCAGGAGGGGGCCCAGTACTTC.

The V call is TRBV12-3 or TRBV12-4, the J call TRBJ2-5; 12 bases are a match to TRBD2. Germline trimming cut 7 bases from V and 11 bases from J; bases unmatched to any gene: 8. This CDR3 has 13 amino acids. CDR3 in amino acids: CASTEGLAGPQYF. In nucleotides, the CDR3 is TGTGCCAGCACCGAGGGACTAGCGGGCCCTCAGTACTTC.

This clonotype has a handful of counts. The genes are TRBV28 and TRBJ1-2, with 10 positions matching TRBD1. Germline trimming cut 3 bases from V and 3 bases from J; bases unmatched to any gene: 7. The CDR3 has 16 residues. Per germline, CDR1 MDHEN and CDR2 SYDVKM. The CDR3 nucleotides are TGTGCCAGCAGTTTCCCCCTCGGGACAGGGGACTATGGCTACACCTTC. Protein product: CASSFPLGTGDYGYTF.

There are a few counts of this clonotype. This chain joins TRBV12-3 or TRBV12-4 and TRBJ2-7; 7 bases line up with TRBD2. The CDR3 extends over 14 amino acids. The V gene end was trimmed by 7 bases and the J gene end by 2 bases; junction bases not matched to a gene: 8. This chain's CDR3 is CASTYSGSTYEQYF. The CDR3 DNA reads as TGTGCCAGCACCTATAGCGGGTCTACCTACGAGCAGTACTTC.

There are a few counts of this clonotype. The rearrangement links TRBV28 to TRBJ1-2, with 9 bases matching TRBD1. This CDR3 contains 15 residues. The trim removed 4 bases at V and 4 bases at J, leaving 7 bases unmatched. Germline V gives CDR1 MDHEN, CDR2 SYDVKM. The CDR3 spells CASSSGQGLFYGYTF. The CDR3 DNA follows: TGTGCCAGCAGTTCCGGACAGGGGTTATTCTATGGCTACACCTTC.

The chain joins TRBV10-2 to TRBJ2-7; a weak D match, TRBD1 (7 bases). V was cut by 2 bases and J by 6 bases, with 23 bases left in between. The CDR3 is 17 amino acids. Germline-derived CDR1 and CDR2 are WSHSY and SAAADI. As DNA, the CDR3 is TGCGCCAGCAGTGAGCCAAGTTTTTTGGAGGGGGCGGCCGAGCAGTACTTC. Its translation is CASSEPSFLEGAAEQYF.

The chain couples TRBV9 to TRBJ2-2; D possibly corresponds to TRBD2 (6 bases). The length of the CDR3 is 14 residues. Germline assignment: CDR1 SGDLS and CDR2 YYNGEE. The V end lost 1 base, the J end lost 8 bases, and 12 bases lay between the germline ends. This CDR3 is CASSVTGSRGELFF. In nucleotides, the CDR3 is TGTGCCAGCAGCGTAACCGGGAGCAGGGGGGAGCTGTTTTTT.

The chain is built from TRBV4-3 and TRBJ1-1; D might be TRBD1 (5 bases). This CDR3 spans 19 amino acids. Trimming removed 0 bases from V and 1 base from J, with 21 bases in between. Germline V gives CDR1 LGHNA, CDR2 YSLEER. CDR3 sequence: CASSQDWGSLRIGNTEAFF. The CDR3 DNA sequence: TGCGCCAGCAGCCAAGATTGGGGCAGCCTAAGGATAGGGAACACTGAAGCTTTCTTT.

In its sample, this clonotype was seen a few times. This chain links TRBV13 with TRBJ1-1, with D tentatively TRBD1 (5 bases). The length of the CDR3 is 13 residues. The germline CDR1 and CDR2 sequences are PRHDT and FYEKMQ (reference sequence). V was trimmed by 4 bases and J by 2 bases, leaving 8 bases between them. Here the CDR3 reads CASSSRDNTEAFF. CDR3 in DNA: TGTGCCAGCAGCTCCAGGGATAACACTGAAGCTTTCTTT.

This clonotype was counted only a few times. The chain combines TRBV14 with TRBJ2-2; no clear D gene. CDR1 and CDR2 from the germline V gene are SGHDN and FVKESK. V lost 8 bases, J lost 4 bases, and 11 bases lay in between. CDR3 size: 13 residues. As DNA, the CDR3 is TGTGCCAGCGCGGCGCTTTTCACCGGGGAGCTGTTTTTT. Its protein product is CASAALFTGELFF.

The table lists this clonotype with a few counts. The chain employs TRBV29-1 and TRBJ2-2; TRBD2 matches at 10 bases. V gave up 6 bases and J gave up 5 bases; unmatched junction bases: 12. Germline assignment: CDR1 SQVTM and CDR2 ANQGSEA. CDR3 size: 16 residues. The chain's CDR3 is CSVARSSGSRTGELFF. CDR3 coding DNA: TGCAGCGTCGCACGTTCTAGCGGGAGTCGAACCGGGGAGCTGTTTTTT.

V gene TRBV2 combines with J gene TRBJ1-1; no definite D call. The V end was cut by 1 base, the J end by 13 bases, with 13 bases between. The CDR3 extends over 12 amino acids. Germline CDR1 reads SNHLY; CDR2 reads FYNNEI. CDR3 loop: CASSEGTVAVFF. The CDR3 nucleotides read TGTGCCAGCAGTGAAGGTACGGTGGCGGTTTTCTTT.

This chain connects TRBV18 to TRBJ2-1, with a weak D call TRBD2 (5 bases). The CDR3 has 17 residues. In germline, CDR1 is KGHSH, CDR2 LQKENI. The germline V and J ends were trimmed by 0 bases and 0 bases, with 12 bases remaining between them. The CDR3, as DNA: TGTGCCAGCTCACCACCGAGGGAGCGGAACTCCTACAATGAGCAGTTCTTC. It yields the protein CASSPPRERNSYNEQFF.

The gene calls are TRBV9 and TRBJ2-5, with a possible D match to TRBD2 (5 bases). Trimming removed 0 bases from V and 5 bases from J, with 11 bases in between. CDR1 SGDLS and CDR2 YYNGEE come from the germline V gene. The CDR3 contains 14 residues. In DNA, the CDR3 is TGTGCCAGCAGCGTAGGCGGACCGGGGGAGACCCAGTACTTC. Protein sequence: CASSVGGPGETQYF.

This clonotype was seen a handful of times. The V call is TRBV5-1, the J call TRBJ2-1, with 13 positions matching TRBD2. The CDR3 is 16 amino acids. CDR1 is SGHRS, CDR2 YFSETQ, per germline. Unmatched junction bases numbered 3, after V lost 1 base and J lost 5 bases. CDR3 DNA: TGCGCCAGCAGCTTGCGGACTAGCGGGGGAAACAATGAGCAGTTCTTC. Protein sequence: CASSLRTSGGNNEQFF.

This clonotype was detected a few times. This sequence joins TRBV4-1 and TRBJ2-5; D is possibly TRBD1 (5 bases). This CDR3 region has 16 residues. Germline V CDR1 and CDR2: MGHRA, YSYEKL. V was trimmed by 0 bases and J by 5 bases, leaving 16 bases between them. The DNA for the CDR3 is TGCGCCAGCAGCCAAGATCAGAACAGGTTTTGGGAGACCCAGTACTTC. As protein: CASSQDQNRFWETQYF.